This T cell receptor (beta chain) was recorded in a study of T cell repertoires in cytomegalovirus infection. Overall study context: Recently described HLA-C-restricted plus well-studied HLA-B-restricted CMV epitopes were used. Indicated by public TCR beta signatures were CMV infection and matching HLA type.

Germline CDR1 and CDR2: SGHVS and FNYEAQ. V lost 1 base to trimming and J lost 2 bases, with 9 bases between them. The CDR3 length is 14 residues. General study findings and limits: Ex vivo, HLA-C-restricted CMV-specific TCR beta clonotypes prevailed over the rest of the response. Of the TCR beta families, the public ones yielded a cumulative frequency that identified carriers of CMV plus the relevant HLA.

Concerning this clonotype: Its antigen is not identified.

In TCRdb, the reads were re-called with MiXCR into one record per CDR3 protein. Among fewer than 1,000,000 distinct CDR3 sequences listed, about a third were seen once. Specimen: cultured CD8+ T cells from PBMCs, collected from culture after CMV antigen stimulation. This chain connects TRBV7-6 to TRBJ2-7; D gene unclear. The TCR originated in a human donor in good health (CMV status not recorded). Some clones in this sample may be carry-over from other donors' samples. CDR3 bases: TGTGCCAGCAGCTTAGTCAAGCCCCCCTACGAGCAGTACTTC. It yields the protein CASSLVKPPYEQYF.